The 9 T cell receptor beta chains below all came from one sample that was sequenced in a study of cytomegalovirus exposure and HLA in healthy donors. The PCR made use of 60 Vbeta and 13 Jbeta primers. Produced via immunoSEQ multiplex PCR; TCRdb's table is partial and in-frame only. The sample lists some 170,000 clones, under 85% occurring once. Input material: PBMCs. These receptors were taken from a man aged 50-60 years in good health and CMV-seropositive.

The chain is built from TRBV7-2 and TRBJ2-3; the D gene is possibly TRBD2 (7 bases). Germline-derived CDR1 and CDR2 are SGHTA and FQGNSA. V shed 3 bases and J shed 0 bases, with 10 bases lying between them. CDR3 length equals 15 residues. The CDR3 here is CASSFGGLSTDTQYF. In nucleotides, the CDR3 is TGTGCCAGCAGCTTCGGGGGGCTGAGCACAGATACGCAGTATTTT.

V and J are TRBV30 and TRBJ2-3; 7 nucleotides line up with TRBD1. CDR1 and CDR2 from the germline V gene are GTSNPN and SVGIG (reference sequence). The CDR3 sequence is 15 residues long. With 4 bases clipped from V and 0 bases from J, the junction kept 7 bases outside the gene matches. The CDR3 DNA reads as TGTGCCTGGACCGAGGGACAGCCTAGCACAGATACGCAGTATTTT. This sequence encodes CAWTEGQPSTDTQYF.

J is TRBJ2-1 and V is TRBV11-2; TRBD2 matches at 11 bases. The CDR3 covers 15 residues. The J segment lost 2 bases and the V segment lost 6 bases, leaving 3 bases of the junction unmatched. The V gene's germline CDR1 is SGHAT and CDR2 FQNNGV. This chain's CDR3 is CASRTSGNTYNEQFF. In DNA, the CDR3 is TGTGCCAGCAGGACTAGCGGGAATACCTACAATGAGCAGTTCTTC. The whole variable domain, remainder taken from reference TRBV11-2 and TRBJ2-1, is EAGVAQSPRYKIIEKRQSVAFWCNPISGHATLYWYQQILGQGPKLLIQFQNNGVVDDSQLPKDRFSAERLKGVDSTLKIQPAKLEDSAVYLCASRTSGNTYNEQFFGPGTRLTVL.

V and J are TRBV19 and TRBJ1-5; perhaps TRBD1 as D (5 bases). Per germline, CDR1 LNHDA and CDR2 SQIVND (reference sequence). Trimming removed 7 bases at V and 6 bases at J, with 13 bases between. The CDR3 has 13 residues. The CDR3 nucleotides read TGTGCCAGTAAGCAGGGTGGAGTTCAGCCCCAGCATTTT. Protein: CASKQGGVQPQHF.

This sequence joins TRBV29-1 and TRBJ1-5, with a tentative D call TRBD1 (5 bases). The V end lost 7 bases, the J end lost 4 bases, and 20 bases lay between the germline ends. CDR3 length: 15 amino acids. Germline lookup yields CDR1 SQVTM and CDR2 ANQGSEA. The CDR3 sequence: CSARVPKTENQPQHF. The CDR3 coding sequence is TGCAGCGCCCGAGTACCAAAGACAGAAAATCAGCCCCAGCATTTT.

The chain carries TRBV10-2 and TRBJ2-7; a weak D match, TRBD2 (6 bases). The ends were cut back, 6 bases at V and 5 bases at J, with 14 bases in the middle. Germline CDR1 WSHSY, CDR2 SAAADI. CDR3 length: 13 amino acids. The CDR3 coding sequence is TGCGCCAGCAGGCCGGCAGCGGGTCACGAGCAGTACTTC. Its translation is CASRPAAGHEQYF.

As to this clone: Other DNA variants within this sample encode the same CDR3. V gene TRBV7-3 combines with J gene TRBJ2-2; D gene unclear. The CDR3 consists of 13 residues. Germline V gives CDR1 SGHTA, CDR2 FQGTGA. Trimming took 4 bases from V and 1 from J, leaving 4 bases between them. The DNA for the CDR3 is TGTGCCAGCAGCTCGTTGAACACCGGGGAGCTGTTTTTT. It is translated as CASSSLNTGELFF.

This clone was seen only a few times. Other DNA sequences in the sample encode the same CDR3. The chain carries TRBV11-2 and TRBJ2-7; 10 bases are shared with TRBD1. Germline CDR1 is SGHAT and CDR2 is FQNNGV. Trimming cost V 5 bases and J 4 bases; bases outside gene matches: 5. This CDR3 has 14 residues. As DNA, the CDR3 is TGTGCCAGCAGCCTGGGACAGGGGATTTACGAGCAGTACTTC. Encoded protein: CASSLGQGIYEQYF. Looking up the rest from reference TRBV11-2 and TRBJ2-7 gives the full variable domain: EAGVAQSPRYKIIEKRQSVAFWCNPISGHATLYWYQQILGQGPKLLIQFQNNGVVDDSQLPKDRFSAERLKGVDSTLKIQPAKLEDSAVYLCASSLGQGIYEQYFGPGTRLTVT.

In its sample, this clone was seen once. J is TRBJ1-6 and V is TRBV5-1; D is undetermined. Trimming shortened V by 7 bases and J by 6 bases, and 14 bases separated the two germline ends. The germline gives CDR1 SGHRS, CDR2 YFSETQ. CDR3 length: 14 amino acids. For the CDR3, the DNA is TGCGCCAGCGCCCGGGATATTGTTAATTCACCCCTCCACTTT. This translates into CASARDIVNSPLHF. The variable domain in full, with the rest retrieved from reference TRBV5-1 and TRBJ1-6, is KAGVTQTPRYLIKTRGQQVTLSCSPISGHRSVSWYQQTPGQGLQFLFEYFSETQRNKGNFPGRFSGRQFSNSRSEMNVSTLELGDSALYLCASARDIVNSPLHFGNGTRLTVT.